This passage covers 30 T cell receptor beta chains from one sample sequenced in a study of T cells after posttransplantation cyclophosphamide. Generated by immunoSEQ multiplex PCR, the TCRdb table keeps only in-frame clones and is missing some. The sample lists approximately 23,000 clones, 86% occurring once. Input material: PBMCs. The receptors stem from a woman aged 60-70 years with a blood cancer, CMV-positive, and with a related stem cell donor.

This clone has a handful of counts. This sequence joins TRBV19 and TRBJ2-5; maybe TRBD1 (5 bases). The V gene's germline CDR1 is LNHDA and CDR2 SQIVND (reference sequence). The CDR3 is 13 residues long. Trimming stripped 7 bases from V and 4 bases from J, with 13 bases between. CDR3 nucleotides: TGTGCCAGTAATCCGACAGTCGGAGAGACCCAGTACTTC. Protein sequence: CASNPTVGETQYF.

The V and J genes are TRBV5-4 and TRBJ2-1, with D perhaps TRBD2 (5 bases). CDR1 is SGHNT and CDR2 is YYREEE in the germline V gene (reference sequence). V lost 4 bases and J lost 9, with 17 bases in between. CDR3 length equals 14 residues. Here the CDR3 reads CASSPGLDDGEQFF. The CDR3 nucleotides are TGTGCCAGCAGCCCAGGACTGGACGACGGTGAGCAGTTCTTC.

The V and J genes are TRBV6-6 and TRBJ1-2, with D perhaps matching TRBD1 (5 bases). The V gene's germline CDR1 is MNHNY and CDR2 SVGAGI (reference sequence). V shed 6 bases and J shed 4 bases, with 12 bases lying between them. The CDR3 totals 13 residues. CDR3 in DNA: TGTGCCAGCAGGGGGCCGTCGGCCTATGGCTACACCTTC. Amino acid sequence: CASRGPSAYGYTF.

V is TRBV12-5 and J is TRBJ1-5; 7 positions match TRBD1. CDR3 length equals 20 residues. V lost 7 bases to trimming and J lost 2 bases; unmatched junction nucleotides: 23. Germline V gene sequence: CDR1 LGHNT, CDR2 FRNRAP. The CDR3 region is CASAPTRVGQQPKGNQPQHF. CDR3 nucleotides: TGTGCTAGTGCCCCCACCAGGGTGGGACAGCAACCTAAGGGCAATCAGCCCCAGCATTTT.

A word on this clone: The junction differs from germline at one of its ends, possibly a read error. The chain links TRBV5-1 to TRBJ1-5; 8 positions agree with TRBD1. Germline values: CDR1 SGHRS, CDR2 YFSETQ. This CDR3 has 16 amino acids. In nucleotides, the CDR3 is TGCGCCAGCAGCCCCGGGAGAGCAGGGGGCAACCAGCCCCAGCATTTT. Encoded protein: CASSPGRAGGNQPQHF.

The chain combines TRBV7-9 with TRBJ2-1, with 11 bases matching TRBD2. The V and J ends lost 1 base and 12 bases, in that order; junction bases with no gene match: 5. The V gene's germline CDR1 is SEHNR and CDR2 FQNEAQ (reference sequence). The CDR3 extends over 14 amino acids. CDR3 bases: TGTGCCAGCAGCTTAGGAACTAGCGGGAGCAGGCAGTTCTTC. The encoded protein is CASSLGTSGSRQFF.

The rearrangement joins TRBV18 to TRBJ1-1; D remains unclear. This CDR3 is 14 amino acids long. Germline-derived CDR1 and CDR2 are KGHSH and LQKENI. The V and J ends lost 6 bases and 1 base respectively, with 12 bases between them. The CDR3 region has the DNA TGTGCCAGCTCCCAAATGGGAGGGAACACTGAAGCTTTCTTT. It yields the protein CASSQMGGNTEAFF.

This chain joins TRBV4-2 and TRBJ1-3; D call uncertain. V lost 1 base to trimming and J lost 4 bases, with 14 bases between them. The CDR3 has 16 amino acids. Germline lookup yields CDR1 LGHNA and CDR2 YNFKEQ. CDR3 sequence: CASSQVEVTGGNTIYF. The CDR3 DNA sequence: TGTGCCAGCAGCCAAGTGGAGGTCACGGGAGGAAACACCATATATTTT.

The V gene is TRBV5-4, the J gene TRBJ2-5; 8 bases agree with TRBD2. Gene TRBJ2-7 matches the end of the DNA better, so the J call may be wrong. The germline gives CDR1 SGHNT, CDR2 YYREEE (reference sequence). The CDR3 runs 16 residues. DNA for the CDR3: TGTGCCAGCAGCTCCTATAACGGGAGGGCCGGAGGCGAGCAGTACTTC. As protein: CASSSYNGRAGGEQYF.

The V call is TRBV18, the J call TRBJ2-6; D not resolved. In germline, CDR1 is KGHSH, CDR2 LQKENI. Trimming removed 6 bases at V and 0 bases at J, with 9 bases between. This CDR3 contains 15 residues. CDR3 nucleotides: TGTGCCAGCTCGACAATTAGCTCTGGGGCCAACGTCCTGACTTTC. This gives the protein CASSTISSGANVLTF.

J is TRBJ1-1 and V is TRBV5-1; maybe TRBD1 (6 bases). The germline CDR1 and CDR2 sequences are SGHRS and YFSETQ. Trimming cost V 6 bases and J 3 bases, with 15 bases left between them. This CDR3 region has 14 residues. The CDR3 DNA follows: TGCGCCAGCACCGATGGGAGGGGGGACACTGAAGCTTTCTTT. It encodes CASTDGRGDTEAFF.

CDR3 DNA: TGTGCCAGCAGCCTTACGAGGAGACAGAGCACAGATACGCAGTATTTT. Translated: CASSLTRRQSTDTQYF. The V and J genes are TRBV4-2 and TRBJ2-3, with a tentative D call TRBD1 (5 bases). Between the trimmed V and J ends, which lost 4 bases and 0 bases, there was a span of 14 bases. The CDR3 extends over 16 amino acids. Germline V gene sequence: CDR1 LGHNA, CDR2 YNFKEQ.

This clone appeared once. The gene calls are TRBV5-4 and TRBJ2-3, with 9 nucleotides matching TRBD2. The J segment lost 5 bases and the V segment lost 5 bases, leaving 6 bases of the junction unmatched. CDR3 size: 14 residues. Germline CDR1 is SGHNT and CDR2 is YYREEE (reference sequence). CDR3 nucleotides: TGTGCCAGCAGGGTAGCGGGAGATGTAGATACGCAGTATTTT. The encoded protein is CASRVAGDVDTQYF. The full variable domain, rest sourced from reference TRBV5-4 and TRBJ2-3, is ETGVTQSPTHLIKTRGQQVTLRCSSQSGHNTVSWYQQALGQGPQFIFQYYREEENGRGNFPPRFSGLQFPNYSSELNVNALELDDSALYLCASRVAGDVDTQYFGPGTRLTVL.

The V gene is TRBV11-2, the J gene TRBJ2-1; TRBD1 is a possible D gene (5 bases). Germline CDR1 and CDR2: SGHAT and FQNNGV. The CDR3 length is 19 residues. Trimming left V 6 bases short and J 0 bases short, with 24 bases between. The CDR3 bases are TGTGCCAGCAGGGTCCGGCGCCAGGTTATAGGGGCCTCCTACAATGAGCAGTTCTTC. Protein sequence: CASRVRRQVIGASYNEQFF.

This clone is a singleton in its sample. V gene TRBV7-9 combines with J gene TRBJ2-1, with TRBD2 matching 7 bases. In germline, CDR1 is SEHNR, CDR2 FQNEAQ (reference sequence). The CDR3 has 12 amino acids. Trimming at V came to 7 bases and at J to 6 bases, leaving 3 bases not matched to a gene. The CDR3 DNA reads as TGTGCCAGCAAGGGGAGGGGCAATGAGCAGTTCTTC. Its translation: CASKGRGNEQFF.

The chain has TRBV19 and TRBJ1-5; D is unclear. From germline, CDR1 is LNHDA and CDR2 SQIVND (reference sequence). The CDR3 contains 12 residues. The V gene lost 3 bases and the J gene lost 7 bases, with 7 bases spanning the gap. This CDR3 is CASSISRQPQHF. In DNA, the CDR3 is TGTGCCAGTAGTATCTCTCGGCAGCCCCAGCATTTT.

The DNA of the CDR3 is TGTGCCAGCAGCGTACGATCAGCGGCCAGCGGGTTCGCAGATACGCAGTATTTT. Translating it yields CASSVRSAASGFADTQYF. The chain recombines TRBV9 with TRBJ2-3; TRBD2 is a possible D gene (6 bases). The V gene lost 1 base and the J gene lost 4 bases, with 22 bases spanning the gap. Germline assignment: CDR1 SGDLS and CDR2 YYNGEE. This CDR3 region has 18 residues.

The rearrangement joins TRBV7-9 to TRBJ2-3; 11 nucleotides align to TRBD1. CDR3 length equals 15 residues. The germline V gene encodes CDR1 SEHNR and CDR2 FQNEAQ (reference sequence). After removal of 3 bases from V and 3 bases from J, the junction contained 2 bases not matched to a gene. Written as DNA, the CDR3 is TGTGCCAGCAGCTTGGGACAGGGGGTTACAGATACGCAGTATTTT. Protein product: CASSLGQGVTDTQYF.

The chain recombines TRBV2 with TRBJ1-1; a possible D gene is TRBD1 (5 bases). Germline V gene data show CDR1 as SNHLY and CDR2 as FYNNEI. The V gene lost 2 bases and the J gene lost 4 bases, with 11 bases spanning the gap. CDR3 length equals 14 residues. This CDR3 is CASSEYSGGTEAFF. For the CDR3, the DNA is TGTGCCAGCAGTGAATACTCGGGGGGCACTGAAGCTTTCTTT.

The V gene is TRBV7-6, the J gene TRBJ2-7; possible D gene TRBD2, 5 bases. The V end lost 5 bases, the J end lost 3 bases, and 14 bases lay between the germline ends. From germline, CDR1 is SGHVS and CDR2 FNYEAQ. The length of the CDR3 is 14 residues. The CDR3: CASSERTDFYEQYF. In DNA, the CDR3 is TGTGCCAGCAGCGAAAGGACTGACTTCTACGAGCAGTACTTC. The entire variable domain, with the rest obtained from reference TRBV7-6 and TRBJ2-7, is as follows: GAGVSQSPRYKVTKRGQDVALRCDPISGHVSLYWYRQALGQGPEFLTYFNYEAQQDKSGLPNDRFSAERPEGSISTLTIQRTEQRDSAMYRCASSERTDFYEQYFGPGTRLTVT.

J is TRBJ1-1 and V is TRBV18, with D perhaps matching TRBD1 (6 bases). Germline assignment: CDR1 KGHSH and CDR2 LQKENI. The CDR3 loop spans 14 amino acids. V lost 4 bases, J lost 5 bases, and 14 bases lay in between. CDR3 sequence: CASSRGQGQTEAFF. DNA of the CDR3: TGTGCCAGCTCACGGGGTCAGGGGCAAACTGAAGCTTTCTTT.

This chain links TRBV7-6 with TRBJ1-5, with 8 bases fitting TRBD1. The CDR3 has 16 residues. The germline CDR1 and CDR2 sequences are SGHVS and FNYEAQ. Germline trimming cut 1 base from V and 5 bases from J; bases unmatched to any gene: 7. The CDR3 nucleotides are TGTGCCAGCAGCTTAGAGCGGACAGGGAAGGATCAGCCCCAGCATTTT. Amino acid sequence: CASSLERTGKDQPQHF.

The chain is built from TRBV4-1 and TRBJ1-4; 8 positions match TRBD1. The CDR3 loop spans 19 amino acids. Germline assignment: CDR1 MGHRA and CDR2 YSYEKL. The V segment lost 1 base and the J segment 0 bases; nucleotides outside the gene matches: 10. CDR3 region: CASSQAGTGASTTNEKLFF. The CDR3 DNA follows: TGCGCCAGCAGCCAAGCAGGGACAGGAGCTAGCACAACTAATGAAAAACTGTTTTTT.

This clone has just a few counts. The chain links TRBV5-1 to TRBJ1-1; D not resolved. Germline V gene sequence: CDR1 SGHRS, CDR2 YFSETQ. The CDR3 length is 13 residues. V gave up 5 bases and J gave up 5 bases, with 13 bases separating them. This CDR3 reads CASSVFLSTEAFF. The DNA of the CDR3 is TGCGCCAGCAGTGTCTTCCTTTCTACTGAAGCTTTCTTT.

The genes are TRBV18 and TRBJ1-5; TRBD1 might be the D (6 bases). CDR1 is KGHSH and CDR2 is LQKENI in the germline V gene. The CDR3 has 13 residues. Trimming stripped 6 bases from V and 2 bases from J, with 8 bases between. In DNA form, the CDR3 reads TGTGCCAGCTCCCGACAGGGCAATCAGCCCCAGCATTTT. Translation: CASSRQGNQPQHF.

This clone is deemed medium-sized. This chain uses TRBV6-5 with TRBJ1-2; D is possibly TRBD1 (6 bases). The ends were cut back, 5 bases at V and 7 bases at J, with 17 bases in the middle. The CDR3 runs to 14 residues. Germline-derived CDR1 and CDR2 are MNHEY and SVGAGI. CDR3 loop: CASSPRGGPGGYTF. The CDR3 nucleotides read TGTGCCAGCAGTCCCCGGGGGGGGCCGGGTGGCTACACCTTC.

The chain has TRBV21-1 and TRBJ1-1; the table's D call, TRBD1, has no DNA check behind it. TRBV21-1 constitutes a pseudogene. There are 15 residues in the CDR3. The CDR3: CASSKRGQLNTEAFF. The CDR3 bases are TGTGCCAGCAGCAAACGGGGACAACTGAACACTGAAGCTTTCTTT.

This chain uses TRBV6-1 with TRBJ1-1, with no clear D. Looked up from germline, CDR1 is MNHNS and CDR2 is SASEGT. CDR3 length: 13 residues. The V gene lost 8 bases and the J gene lost 1 base, with 11 bases spanning the gap. The CDR3 spells CASRGQPNTEAFF. As DNA, the CDR3 is TGTGCCAGCCGAGGGCAGCCGAACACTGAAGCTTTCTTT.

J is TRBJ2-5 and V is TRBV7-2; D is perhaps TRBD2 (6 bases). The tail of the sequence fits TRBJ2-7 better, so the J call may be wrong. CDR1 and CDR2 from the germline V gene are SGHTA and FQGNSA. The CDR3 is 12 residues long. The CDR3 loop reads CASRGQGGEQYF. CDR3 nucleotide sequence: TGTGCCAGCAGAGGTCAGGGAGGCGAGCAGTACTTC.

The CDR3 coding sequence is TGTGCCAGCAGCTTAGTGCGGTACGAGCAGTACTTC. Amino acids: CASSLVRYEQYF. The chain links TRBV7-8 to TRBJ2-7, with D hard to call. Looked up from germline, CDR1 is SGHVS and CDR2 is FQNEAQ. Trimming took 1 base from V and 4 from J, leaving 5 bases between them. This CDR3 comprises 12 residues.